One and the same sample provided the 28 T cell receptor beta chains below, sequenced in a study of blood T cell repertoires in COVID-19. TCRdb's copy holds only in-frame clones and misses some; the assay was immunoSEQ multiplex PCR. The sample lists about 180,000 clones, approximately 80% occurring once. Sequenced material: peripheral blood. The receptors were gathered from a human donor in a cohort sampled during active COVID-19.

The chain links TRBV29-1 to TRBJ2-7; D call uncertain. This CDR3 is 11 amino acids long. Trimming took off 2 bases at V and 3 bases at J, with 5 bases between the two ends. Germline V gene sequence: CDR1 SQVTM, CDR2 ANQGSEA. Here the CDR3 DNA reads TGCAGCGTTGAATCAGGCTACGAGCAGTACTTC. Translation gives CSVESGYEQYF.

The CDR3 loop reads CASSLGPLRTVYEQYF. The CDR3 region has the DNA TGTGCCAGCAGCTTAGGGCCCCTCCGGACTGTATACGAGCAGTACTTC. The chain is built from TRBV7-6 and TRBJ2-7, with D maybe TRBD2 (5 bases). The CDR3 extends over 16 amino acids. V was clipped by 1 base and J by 4 bases, with 17 bases between them. Germline V gene lookup returns CDR1 SGHVS and CDR2 FNYEAQ.

This clone was seen a few times. The chain has TRBV2 and TRBJ2-6; D gene uncertain. V lost 7 bases to trimming and J lost 0 bases, with 7 bases between them. CDR1 and CDR2 (germline): SNHLY, FYNNEI. The CDR3 spans 14 residues. This CDR3 is CASTVSSGANVLTF. CDR3 in DNA: TGTGCCAGCACCGTGTCCTCTGGGGCCAACGTCCTGACTTTC.

Here the CDR3 reads CASRRQGQGANVLTF. As DNA, the CDR3 is TGCGCCAGCAGGCGACAGGGCCAGGGGGCCAACGTCCTGACTTTC. The chain joins TRBV5-1 to TRBJ2-6, with TRBD1 matching 7 bases. Germline values: CDR1 SGHRS, CDR2 YFSETQ. The CDR3 is made up of 15 amino acids. V was clipped by 5 bases and J by 4 bases; unmatched bases: 6.

This rearrangement joins TRBV14 to TRBJ2-5, with TRBD2 as a possible D gene (6 bases). Per germline, CDR1 SGHDN and CDR2 FVKESK. The CDR3 spans 16 residues. V lost 4 bases and J lost 4, with 19 bases in between. The CDR3 reads CASSPLGGVRGETQYF. The CDR3 DNA sequence: TGTGCCAGCAGCCCCCTTGGCGGGGTGAGGGGAGAGACCCAGTACTTC.

Within the sample, this clone is medium-sized. The gene calls are TRBV20-1 and TRBJ2-5; unclear D gene. The germline gives CDR1 DFQATT, CDR2 SNEGSKA (reference sequence). Trimming pared 6 bases from V and 0 bases from J, leaving 5 bases between. The CDR3 runs 11 residues. The CDR3 DNA sequence: TGCAGTGCGCAGGACCAAGAGACCCAGTACTTC. Protein sequence: CSAQDQETQYF.

There are a few counts of this clone. This sequence joins TRBV29-1 and TRBJ2-7; 8 positions match TRBD1. From germline, CDR1 is SQVTM and CDR2 ANQGSEA. Trimming at V came to 4 bases and at J to 4 bases, leaving 3 bases not matched to a gene. This CDR3 has 12 amino acids. The CDR3 reads CSVGQGRYEQYF. The CDR3 bases are TGCAGCGTTGGACAGGGGAGGTACGAGCAGTACTTC.

V gene TRBV9 combines with J gene TRBJ1-1; D unresolved. The CDR3 length is 13 residues. Per the germline V gene, CDR1 is SGDLS and CDR2 is YYNGEE. V lost 0 bases and J 5 bases, leaving 8 bases between the germline ends. The CDR3 DNA reads TGTGCCAGCAGCGTAGTGGAGCGGACTGAAGCTTTCTTT. Its protein is CASSVVERTEAFF.

The V call is TRBV9, the J call TRBJ1-2, with 7 positions matching TRBD1. V trimming: 0 bases; J trimming: 4 bases; junction bases outside the gene matches: 3. The CDR3 covers 14 residues. From germline, CDR1 is SGDLS and CDR2 YYNGEE. CDR3 bases: TGTGCCAGCAGCGTAGCTACAGGGGTCTATGGCTACACCTTC. It is translated as CASSVATGVYGYTF.

The genes are TRBV15 and TRBJ2-7, with 7 nucleotides matching TRBD1. V shed 0 bases, J shed 2 bases, and the junction held 7 bases outside the gene matches. The CDR3 extends over 16 amino acids. From germline, CDR1 is LNHNV and CDR2 YYDKDF (reference sequence). CDR3 sequence reads: CATSRDWGRGTYEQYF. CDR3 coding DNA: TGTGCCACCAGCAGAGATTGGGGCAGGGGGACCTACGAGCAGTACTTC.

The CDR3 region is CASSFSGQGPTNEKLFF. In nucleotides, the CDR3 is TGTGCCAGCAGCTTTTCTGGACAGGGGCCAACTAATGAAAAACTGTTTTTT. The chain couples TRBV7-9 to TRBJ1-4; 9 nucleotides align to TRBD1. Trimming removed 3 bases from V and 0 bases from J; junction bases left unmatched: 5. Germline CDR1 is SEHNR and CDR2 is FQNEAQ (reference sequence). The CDR3 totals 17 residues.

This rearrangement joins TRBV5-1 to TRBJ2-1; 7 bases align to TRBD1. Germline CDR1 is SGHRS and CDR2 is YFSETQ. CDR3 length: 17 amino acids. V dropped 0 bases and J dropped 3; count of bases not matched to a gene: 9. In nucleotides, the CDR3 is TGCGCCAGCAGCTTGGACATGACAGGGAACCACTACAATGAGCAGTTCTTC. Translated: CASSLDMTGNHYNEQFF.

The J gene is TRBJ1-4, the V gene TRBV5-4; TRBD1 is a possible D gene (5 bases). The V end was cut by 3 bases, the J end by 1 base, with 10 bases between. This CDR3 has 15 residues. CDR1 is SGHNT and CDR2 is YYREEE in the germline V gene (reference sequence). Here the CDR3 DNA reads TGTGCCAGCAGCTCGGACATGGGAACTAATGAAAAACTGTTTTTT. It yields the protein CASSSDMGTNEKLFF.

The chain uses TRBV19 and TRBJ2-1; D is undetermined. V shed 7 bases and J shed 4 bases, with 17 bases lying between them. CDR1 is LNHDA, CDR2 SQIVND, per germline (reference sequence). The CDR3 has 15 amino acids. For the CDR3, the DNA is TGTGCCAGTATGGCAGGCCAGCTACCTTACAATGAGCAGTTCTTC. This translates into CASMAGQLPYNEQFF.

This chain uses TRBV4-2 with TRBJ2-3, with 8 bases aligning to TRBD2. CDR1 is LGHNA and CDR2 is YNFKEQ in the germline V gene. The V gene end was trimmed by 0 bases and the J gene end by 6 bases; junction bases not matched to a gene: 5. The CDR3 is made up of 15 amino acids. DNA for the CDR3: TGTGCCAGCAGCCAAGATCGGACTAGCCAGGATACGCAGTATTTT. Translation gives CASSQDRTSQDTQYF.

CDR3 nucleotides: TGTGCCAGCAGCGCCGAGACAGGGACTGGAAACACCATATATTTT. As protein: CASSAETGTGNTIYF. The chain employs TRBV7-2 and TRBJ1-3; the match to TRBD1 covers 7 bases. CDR1 SGHTA and CDR2 FQGNSA come from the germline V gene. The CDR3 runs 15 residues. J gave up 2 bases and V 5 bases, and 6 bases lay outside the gene matches.

The V gene is TRBV6-2 or TRBV6-3, the J gene TRBJ2-5; perhaps TRBD2 as D (5 bases). Germline assignment: CDR1 MNHEY and CDR2 SVGEGT. There are 14 residues in the CDR3. Deletions cut 6 bases from V and 7 bases from J, with 18 bases between. The CDR3 DNA follows: TGTGCCAGCAGCCCTTCGTGGGGTGAGGGGACCCAGTACTTC. Translating gives CASSPSWGEGTQYF.

The chain employs TRBV5-6 and TRBJ1-3; 8 bases match TRBD1. The trim removed 3 bases at V and 0 bases at J, leaving 5 bases unmatched. Germline-derived CDR1 and CDR2 are SGHDT and YYEEEE. CDR3 length equals 16 residues. CDR3 DNA sequence: TGTGCCAGCAGCTCCCGGGACAGGTACTCTGGAAACACCATATATTTT. This encodes CASSSRDRYSGNTIYF.

V usage is TRBV7-8 and J usage is TRBJ1-5, with D possibly TRBD1 on 6 matching bases. From germline, CDR1 is SGHVS and CDR2 FQNEAQ. This CDR3 comprises 17 residues. Trimming removed 3 bases at V and 2 bases at J, with 17 bases between. The CDR3 bases are TGTGCCAGCAGCTTGGGCCAGGGGATTCGAGGCAATCAGCCCCAGCATTTT. Encoded protein: CASSLGQGIRGNQPQHF.

This clone has a handful of counts. The chain combines TRBV2 with TRBJ2-3, with 7 bases aligning to TRBD2. Germline CDR1 is SNHLY and CDR2 is FYNNEI. Trimming took 8 bases from V and 2 from J; bases not matched to a gene: 10. CDR3 length: 15 residues. CDR3 protein: CASPLGDYSTDTQYF. The DNA for the CDR3 is TGTGCCAGCCCGCTTGGGGACTACTCCACAGATACGCAGTATTTT.

The chain couples TRBV3-1 (or the pseudogene TRBV3-2) to TRBJ2-7, with 7 positions matching TRBD2. The CDR3 totals 16 residues. Per germline, CDR1 LGHDT and CDR2 YNNKEL (reference sequence). Trimming at V came to 1 base and at J to 0 bases, leaving 6 bases not matched to a gene. The CDR3 loop is CASSQGTSESSYEQYF. In nucleotides, the CDR3 is TGTGCCAGCAGCCAAGGGACTAGTGAAAGCTCCTACGAGCAGTACTTC.

This rearrangement joins TRBV4-1 to TRBJ2-5; 9 bases fit TRBD2. Looked up from germline, CDR1 is MGHRA and CDR2 is YSYEKL. CDR3 length: 15 amino acids. V shed 1 base, J shed 5 bases, and the junction held 5 bases outside the gene matches. The CDR3 loop is CASSQASGTSETQYF. The CDR3 DNA is TGCGCCAGCAGCCAAGCGTCCGGGACTAGCGAGACCCAGTACTTC.

The chain joins TRBV5-6 to TRBJ2-7, with TRBD1 matching over 7 bases. Germline assignment: CDR1 SGHDT and CDR2 YYEEEE. CDR3 length equals 13 residues. V lost 2 bases and J lost 5; bases outside the gene matches: 4. As DNA, the CDR3 is TGTGCCAGCAGCTTTTCCGGGACAGACGAGCAGTACTTC. It codes for CASSFSGTDEQYF.

The chain recombines TRBV18 with TRBJ1-3; 7 bases align to TRBD1. With V trimmed by 4 bases and J by 3 bases, 6 bases remained unmatched. The CDR3 extends over 15 amino acids. Germline values: CDR1 KGHSH, CDR2 LQKENI. CDR3 nucleotide sequence: TGTGCCAGCTCACACAGGGGCCAGATTGGAAACACCATATATTTT. This codes for CASSHRGQIGNTIYF.

The chain uses TRBV13 and TRBJ2-1, with 10 bases fitting TRBD2. Trimming cost V 2 bases and J 4 bases; bases outside gene matches: 8. The CDR3 is made up of 17 amino acids. The germline V gene has CDR1 PRHDT and CDR2 FYEKMQ (reference sequence). The CDR3 region has the DNA TGTGCCAGCAGCTTATTTGTCGGGACTAGCGATTACAATGAGCAGTTCTTC. This translates into CASSLFVGTSDYNEQFF.

On this clone itself: A junction end diverges from the germline sequence, so it may reflect a read error. J is TRBJ1-3 and V is TRBV6-5; perhaps TRBD1 as D (5 bases). There are 11 residues in the CDR3. CDR1 and CDR2 (germline): MNHEY, SVGAGI. CDR3 sequence: CASRVTAGFQF. CDR3 nucleotide sequence: TGTGCCAGCAGAGTGACAGCGGGTTTTCAATTT.

This chain links TRBV7-9 with TRBJ2-3; D uncertain. Germline V lookup: CDR1 SEHNR, CDR2 FQNEAQ (reference sequence). The CDR3 is made up of 15 amino acids. V was clipped by 1 base and J by 0 bases, with 8 bases between them. Here the CDR3 DNA reads TGTGCCAGCAGCTTAGATGCTACTAGCACAGATACGCAGTATTTT. This gives the protein CASSLDATSTDTQYF.

CDR3 in amino acids: CASRGQLNTEAFF. In DNA form, the CDR3 reads TGTGCCAGCAGGGGACAGTTGAACACTGAAGCTTTCTTT. The rearrangement uses TRBV2 and TRBJ1-1; 7 bases match TRBD1. The V segment lost 6 bases and the J segment 0 bases; nucleotides outside the gene matches: 1. This CDR3 has 13 residues. Germline values: CDR1 SNHLY, CDR2 FYNNEI.